This TCR beta chain is drawn from a study of cytomegalovirus exposure and HLA in healthy donors. Primers included in the PCR were 60 Vbeta and 13 Jbeta primers. Data came from immunoSEQ multiplex PCR; TCRdb stores just in-frame clones and leaves some out. The sample shows 150,000 or so clones, roughly 84% of them seen only once. General study results and limits: Most TCR sequences were rare, but some public TCRs occurred in many donors.

As to this clone: Its antigen remains unknown. The sample holds other DNA sequences that translate to the same CDR3.

CDR1 MNHEY and CDR2 SMNVEV come from the germline V gene (reference sequence). The CDR3 loop spans 14 amino acids. V lost 3 bases and J 6 bases, leaving 15 bases between the germline ends. There were likely unrecorded immune exposures, though donors were nominally healthy when sampled. The sequence derives from a man aged 18 to 29 in good health and CMV-seronegative. Specimen: PBMCs. The gene calls are TRBV27 and TRBJ2-7; unclear D gene. The CDR3 sequence is CASSLRRSGFEQYF. CDR3 nucleotide sequence: TGTGCCAGCAGTTTGAGGCGGTCTGGATTCGAGCAGTACTTC.